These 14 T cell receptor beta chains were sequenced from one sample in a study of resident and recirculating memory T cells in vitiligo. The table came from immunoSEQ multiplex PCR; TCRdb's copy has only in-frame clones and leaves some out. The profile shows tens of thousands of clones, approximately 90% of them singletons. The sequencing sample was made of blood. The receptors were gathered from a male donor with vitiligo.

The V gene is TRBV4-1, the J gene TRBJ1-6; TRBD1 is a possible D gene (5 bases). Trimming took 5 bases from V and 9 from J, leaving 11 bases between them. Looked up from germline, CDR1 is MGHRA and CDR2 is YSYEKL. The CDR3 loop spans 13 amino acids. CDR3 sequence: CASSSTTGSPLHF. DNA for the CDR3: TGCGCCAGCAGCTCTACAACAGGTTCACCCCTCCACTTT.

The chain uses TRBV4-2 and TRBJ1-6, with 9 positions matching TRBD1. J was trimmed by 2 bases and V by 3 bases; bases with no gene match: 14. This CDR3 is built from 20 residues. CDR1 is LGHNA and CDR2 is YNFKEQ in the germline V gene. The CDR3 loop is CASSQVSGTGYQAYNSPLHF. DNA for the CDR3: TGTGCCAGCAGCCAGGTATCGGGGACAGGGTATCAGGCCTATAATTCACCCCTCCACTTT.

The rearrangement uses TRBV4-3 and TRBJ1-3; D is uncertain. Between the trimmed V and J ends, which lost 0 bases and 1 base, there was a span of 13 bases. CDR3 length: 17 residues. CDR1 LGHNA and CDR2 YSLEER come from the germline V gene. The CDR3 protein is CASSQDSRGESGNTIYF. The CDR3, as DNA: TGCGCCAGCAGCCAAGATTCACGGGGAGAATCTGGAAACACCATATATTTT.

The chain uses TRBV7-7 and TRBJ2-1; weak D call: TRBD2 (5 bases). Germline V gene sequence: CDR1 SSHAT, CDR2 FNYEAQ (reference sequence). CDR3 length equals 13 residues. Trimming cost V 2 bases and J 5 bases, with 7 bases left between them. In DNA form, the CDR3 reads TGTGCCAGCAGCTTACGAGGGAACAATGAGCAGTTCTTC. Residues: CASSLRGNNEQFF. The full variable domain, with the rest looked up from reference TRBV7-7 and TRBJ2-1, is GAGVSQSPRYKVTKRGQDVTLRCDPISSHATLYWYQQALGQGPEFLTYFNYEAQPDKSGLPSDRFSAERPEGSISTLTIQRTEQRDSAMYRCASSLRGNNEQFFGPGTRLTVL.

CDR3: CASSLGQGGSEKLFF. The CDR3 DNA sequence: TGCGCCAGCAGCCTGGGACAGGGGGGAAGTGAAAAACTGTTTTTT. V usage is TRBV5-1 and J usage is TRBJ1-4; 11 bases line up with TRBD1. V shed 4 bases and J 7 bases; nucleotides not matched to a gene: 6. The CDR3 loop spans 15 amino acids. CDR1 and CDR2 (germline): SGHRS, YFSETQ.

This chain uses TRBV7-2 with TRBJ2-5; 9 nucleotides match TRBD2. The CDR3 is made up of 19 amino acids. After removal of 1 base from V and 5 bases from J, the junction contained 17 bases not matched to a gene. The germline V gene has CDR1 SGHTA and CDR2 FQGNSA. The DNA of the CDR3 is TGTGCCAGCAGCTTAGGGGGGAGGAGCGGGGGGCACCCTGGGGAGACCCAGTACTTC. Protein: CASSLGGRSGGHPGETQYF.

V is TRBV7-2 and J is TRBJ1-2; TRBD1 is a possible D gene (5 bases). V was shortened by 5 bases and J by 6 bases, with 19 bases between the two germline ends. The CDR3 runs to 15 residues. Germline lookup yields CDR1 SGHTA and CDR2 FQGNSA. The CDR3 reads CASSPARRGFHGYTF. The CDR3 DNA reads TGTGCCAGCAGCCCGGCGCGGAGGGGCTTTCATGGCTACACCTTC.

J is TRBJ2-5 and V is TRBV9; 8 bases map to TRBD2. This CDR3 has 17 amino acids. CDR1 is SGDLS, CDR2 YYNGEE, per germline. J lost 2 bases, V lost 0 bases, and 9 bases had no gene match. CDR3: CASSVDSGTLIQETQYF. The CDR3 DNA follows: TGTGCCAGCAGCGTAGATAGCGGGACCCTGATACAAGAGACCCAGTACTTC.

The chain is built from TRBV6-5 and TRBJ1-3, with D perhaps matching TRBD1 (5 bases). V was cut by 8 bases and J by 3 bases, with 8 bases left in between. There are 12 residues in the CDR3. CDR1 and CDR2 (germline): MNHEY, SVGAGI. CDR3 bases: TGTGCCAGCCTGGACATTGGAAACACCATATATTTT. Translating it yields CASLDIGNTIYF.

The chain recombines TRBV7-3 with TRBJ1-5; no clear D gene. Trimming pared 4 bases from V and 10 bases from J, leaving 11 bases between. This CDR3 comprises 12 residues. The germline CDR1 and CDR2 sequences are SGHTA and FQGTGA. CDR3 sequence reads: CASSSGGGPQHF. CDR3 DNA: TGTGCCAGCAGCTCGGGAGGCGGCCCCCAGCATTTT.

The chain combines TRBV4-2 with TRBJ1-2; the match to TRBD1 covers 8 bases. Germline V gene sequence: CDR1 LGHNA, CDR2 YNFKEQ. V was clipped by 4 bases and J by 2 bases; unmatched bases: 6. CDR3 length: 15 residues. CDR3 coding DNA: TGTGCCAGCAGCCCCCCCGGACAGGGCAACTATGGCTACACCTTC. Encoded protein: CASSPPGQGNYGYTF.

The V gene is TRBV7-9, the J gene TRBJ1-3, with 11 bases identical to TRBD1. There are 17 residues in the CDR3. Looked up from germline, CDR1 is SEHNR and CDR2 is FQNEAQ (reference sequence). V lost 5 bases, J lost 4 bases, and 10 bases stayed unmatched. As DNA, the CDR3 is TGTGCCAGCAGCGGGACAGGGGGACGACTTATAGGAAACACCATATATTTT. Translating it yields CASSGTGGRLIGNTIYF. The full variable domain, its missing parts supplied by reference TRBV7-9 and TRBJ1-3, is DTGVSQNPRHKITKRGQNVTFRCDPISEHNRLYWYRQTLGQGPEFLTYFQNEAQLEKSRLLSDRFSAERPKGSFSTLEIQRTEQGDSAMYLCASSGTGGRLIGNTIYFGEGSWLTVV.

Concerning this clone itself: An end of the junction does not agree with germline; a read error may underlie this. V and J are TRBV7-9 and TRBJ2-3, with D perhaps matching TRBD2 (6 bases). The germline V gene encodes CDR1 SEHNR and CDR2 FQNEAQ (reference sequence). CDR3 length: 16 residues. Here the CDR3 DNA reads TGTGCCAGCAGCTCGCCAAGTGGCGGGGAAACAGATGCGCAGTATTTT. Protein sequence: CASSSPSGGETDAQYF.

CDR3 amino acids: CASSVSGGPSTDTQYF. The CDR3 DNA is TGTGCCAGCAGCGTTAGCGGGGGGCCGAGCACAGATACGCAGTATTTT. The chain recombines TRBV9 with TRBJ2-3, with TRBD2 matching over 10 bases. After removal of 2 bases from V and 0 bases from J, the junction contained 3 bases not matched to a gene. Germline lookup yields CDR1 SGDLS and CDR2 YYNGEE. This CDR3 has 16 residues.